The TCR beta chain described here comes from a study of regulatory T cells in long-lasting Graves disease (dated by TCRdb to about 2021). Broadly, across the study: Persistent Graves' disease was defined as persistently positive TSH receptor autoantibodies together with antithyroid drug treatment for over 5 years. The study was registered as a clinical trial and conducted in China. Patients with persistent Graves' disease were compared with patients with newly diagnosed Graves' disease using TCR sequencing and RNA sequencing of peripheral blood. A total of some 35 samples underwent TCR sequencing: about 13 from persistent and around 20 from newly diagnosed Graves' disease patients. In the clinical cohort, patients with persistent Graves' disease had used antithyroid drugs for an average of about 10.3 years.

The paper as a whole reports these results and caveats: Compared with newly diagnosed patients, patients with persistent Graves' disease had lower TCR Shannon entropy and fewer highly expanded clones, which suggests clonal expansion. The authors acknowledged the small sample size as a limitation that may reduce accuracy. Sequencing and analysis were restricted to the TCR beta chain. A larger number of public clonotypes was shared among persistent patients (approximately 3,000) than among newly diagnosed patients (about 990). Because the primary lesion, thyroid tissue, could not be accessed, the study looked at peripheral blood alone.

Libraries were made using multiplex PCR. The instrument was an Illumina HiSeq 4000. TCR beta libraries were built with iRepertoire HTBI primers and Arm-PCR amplification of CDR3 regions. Before sequencing, the PCR products underwent gel purification. The original methods were these. Gene usage analysis of CDR3 amino acid clonotypes used the approximately 62 TRBV and around 13 TRBJ segments found across samples. COPE and FqMerger were used to merge filtered high-quality paired reads into contigs. BLAST was used to align contigs to IMGT TRBV, TRBD and TRBJ reference genes, with CDR3 defined following IMGT. Highly expanded clones were defined as clonotypes with a frequency above 0.1%. Shannon entropy served as the measure of repertoire diversity, while the Gini coefficient captured V-J evenness. A clonotype found in more than one individual was treated as public. Clones were called with MiXCR by TCRdb after fastp trimmed the public reads at Q25, and only in-frame beta chains were retained. Identical CDR3 protein sequences are pooled into one entry, listed with their most common genes and DNA. The V and J calls come from TCRdb's annotation, not from the publication. Here the sample has more than 300,000 distinct CDR3 sequences; approximately 25% occur a single time. The ten largest clones capture about 27% of the sample.

Read against the paper, the sample's time point label means: persistent/refractory GD, antithyroid drugs over 5 years with positive TRAb. For both TCR sequencing and RNA sequencing, RNA was extracted from PBMCs using TRIzol. The diagnosis of Graves' disease was made according to American Thyroid Association guidelines. Patients for the study were recruited at an endocrinology department in Xi'an, China. Each patient gave approximately 10 milliliters of peripheral blood, collected in an EDTA anticoagulant tube. Ficoll Paque Plus density gradient separation was used to isolate PBMCs, and no further T cell sorting was performed. RNA quality was checked with an Agilent 2100 Bioanalyzer and agarose gel, and concentration with a NanoDrop 2000. About this clonotype: The antigen it binds to is not known. One base away there is no much larger clone; base qualities are not given.

This TCR was recovered from a woman aged 40 to 50 with Graves disease. Donor details come from another sample of the same person, matched by shared clones. The specimen comprised peripheral blood mononuclear cells (PBMCs), sampled when the disease was refractory, from a patient treated with antithyroid drugs.

CDR3 sequence: CATSRVAGGLREQFF. The nucleotide sequence reads TGTGCCACCAGCAGAGTAGCGGGAGGACTCCGGGAGCAGTTCTTC. The rearranged segments are TRBV15 and TRBJ2-1; TRBD2 fits 10 bases in the junction. Based on the germline V gene (reference sequence), the CDR1 and CDR2 sequences are LNHNV and YYDKDF. After removal of 1 base from V and 10 bases from J, the junction retains 7 bases not matched to a gene. Reading from cysteine to phenylalanine, the CDR3 counts 15 amino acids. CDR3 DNA is the only sequence kept; it has 45 bases, read in frame from the first base.